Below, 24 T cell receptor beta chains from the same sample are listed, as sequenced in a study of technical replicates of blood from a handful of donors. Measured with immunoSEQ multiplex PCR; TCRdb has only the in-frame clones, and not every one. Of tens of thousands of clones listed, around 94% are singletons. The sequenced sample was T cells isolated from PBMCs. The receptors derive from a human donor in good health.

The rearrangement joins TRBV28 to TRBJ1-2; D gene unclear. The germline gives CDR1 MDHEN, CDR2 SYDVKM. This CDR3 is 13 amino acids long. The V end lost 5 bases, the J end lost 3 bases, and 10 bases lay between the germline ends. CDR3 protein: CASSPHSYYGYTF. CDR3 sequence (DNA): TGTGCCAGCAGTCCCCACAGTTACTATGGCTACACCTTC.

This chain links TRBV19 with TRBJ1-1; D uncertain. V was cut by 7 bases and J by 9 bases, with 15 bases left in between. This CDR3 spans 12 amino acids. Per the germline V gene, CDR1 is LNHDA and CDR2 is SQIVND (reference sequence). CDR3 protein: CASMARGRKAFF. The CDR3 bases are TGTGCCAGTATGGCCCGGGGTAGAAAAGCTTTCTTT.

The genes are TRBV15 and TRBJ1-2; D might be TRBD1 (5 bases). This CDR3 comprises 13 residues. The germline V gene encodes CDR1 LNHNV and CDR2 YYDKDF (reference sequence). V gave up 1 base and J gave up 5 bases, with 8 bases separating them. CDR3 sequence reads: CATSRVPGYGYTF. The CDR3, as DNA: TGTGCCACCAGCAGAGTCCCAGGGTATGGCTACACCTTC.

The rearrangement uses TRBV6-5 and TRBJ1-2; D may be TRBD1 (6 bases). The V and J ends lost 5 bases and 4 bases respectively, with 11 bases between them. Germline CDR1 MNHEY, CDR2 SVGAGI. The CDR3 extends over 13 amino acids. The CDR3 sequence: CASSRTGSYGYTF. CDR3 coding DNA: TGTGCCAGCAGTCGCACAGGGAGCTATGGCTACACCTTC.

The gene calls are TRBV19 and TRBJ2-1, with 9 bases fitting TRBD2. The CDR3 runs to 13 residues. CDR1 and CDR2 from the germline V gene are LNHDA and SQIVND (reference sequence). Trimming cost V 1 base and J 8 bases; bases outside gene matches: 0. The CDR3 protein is CASSIGGRDEQFF. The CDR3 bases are TGTGCCAGTAGTATAGGCGGGAGGGATGAGCAGTTCTTC.

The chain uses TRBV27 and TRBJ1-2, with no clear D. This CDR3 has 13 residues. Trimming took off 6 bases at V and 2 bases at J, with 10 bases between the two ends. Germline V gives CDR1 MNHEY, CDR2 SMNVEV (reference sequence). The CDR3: CASSLAENYGYTF. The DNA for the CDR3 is TGTGCCAGCAGCCTAGCAGAGAACTATGGCTACACCTTC.

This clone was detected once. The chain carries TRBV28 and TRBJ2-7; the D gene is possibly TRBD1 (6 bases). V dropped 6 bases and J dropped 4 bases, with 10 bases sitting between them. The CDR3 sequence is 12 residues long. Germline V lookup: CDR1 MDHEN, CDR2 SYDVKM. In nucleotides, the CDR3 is TGTGCCAGCAGCTTAAGGGGGTACGAGCAGTACTTC. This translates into CASSLRGYEQYF.

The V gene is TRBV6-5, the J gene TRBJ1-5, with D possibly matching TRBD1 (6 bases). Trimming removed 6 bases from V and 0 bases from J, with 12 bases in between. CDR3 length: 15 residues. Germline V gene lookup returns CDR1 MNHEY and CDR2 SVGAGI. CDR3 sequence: CASRKQGPSNQPQHF. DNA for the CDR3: TGTGCCAGCAGGAAACAGGGCCCTAGCAATCAGCCCCAGCATTTT.

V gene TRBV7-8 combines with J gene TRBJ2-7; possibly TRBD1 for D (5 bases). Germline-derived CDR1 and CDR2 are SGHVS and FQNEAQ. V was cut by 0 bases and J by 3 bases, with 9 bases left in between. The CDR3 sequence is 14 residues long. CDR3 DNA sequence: TGTGCCAGCAGCTTAGCGTACGGACACTACGAGCAGTACTTC. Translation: CASSLAYGHYEQYF.

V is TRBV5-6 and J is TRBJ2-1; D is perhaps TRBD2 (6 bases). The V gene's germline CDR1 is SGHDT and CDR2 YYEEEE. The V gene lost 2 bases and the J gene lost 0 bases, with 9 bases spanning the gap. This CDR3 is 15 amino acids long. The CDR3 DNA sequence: TGTGCCAGCAGCTTTAGGAGGGGCTCCTACAATGAGCAGTTCTTC. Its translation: CASSFRRGSYNEQFF.

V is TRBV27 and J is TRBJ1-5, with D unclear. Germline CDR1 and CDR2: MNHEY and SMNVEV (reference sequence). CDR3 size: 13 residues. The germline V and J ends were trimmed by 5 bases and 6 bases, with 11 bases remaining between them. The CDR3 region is CASSTLGSQPQHF. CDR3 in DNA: TGTGCCAGCAGTACCCTAGGGAGTCAGCCCCAGCATTTT.

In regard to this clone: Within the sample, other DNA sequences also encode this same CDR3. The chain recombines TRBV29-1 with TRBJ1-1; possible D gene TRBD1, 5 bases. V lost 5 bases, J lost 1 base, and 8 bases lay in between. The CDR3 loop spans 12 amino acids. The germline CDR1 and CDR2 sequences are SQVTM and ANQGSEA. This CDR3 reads CSVLDRNTEAFF. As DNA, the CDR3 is TGCAGCGTTCTCGACAGGAACACTGAAGCTTTCTTT.

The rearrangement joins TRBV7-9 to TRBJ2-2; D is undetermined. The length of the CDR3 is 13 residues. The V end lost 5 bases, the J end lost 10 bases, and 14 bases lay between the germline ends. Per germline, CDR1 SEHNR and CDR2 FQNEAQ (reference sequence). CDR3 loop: CASSLGLGVELFF. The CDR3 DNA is TGTGCCAGCAGCCTAGGTTTGGGCGTGGAGCTGTTTTTT.

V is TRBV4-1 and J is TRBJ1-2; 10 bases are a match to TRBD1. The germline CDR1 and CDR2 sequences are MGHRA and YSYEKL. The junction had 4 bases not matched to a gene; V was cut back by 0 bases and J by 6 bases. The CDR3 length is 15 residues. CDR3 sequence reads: CASSQEETGGHGYTF. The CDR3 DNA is TGCGCCAGCAGCCAAGAAGAGACAGGGGGCCATGGCTACACCTTC.

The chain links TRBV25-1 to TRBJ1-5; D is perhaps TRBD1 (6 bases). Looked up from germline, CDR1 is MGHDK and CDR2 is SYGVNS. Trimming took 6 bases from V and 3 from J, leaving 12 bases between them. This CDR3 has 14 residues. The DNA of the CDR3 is TGTGCCAGCAGCCAACAGGGATTCAATCAGCCCCAGCATTTT. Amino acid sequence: CASSQQGFNQPQHF. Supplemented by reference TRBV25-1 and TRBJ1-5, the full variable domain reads EADIYQTPRYLVIGTGKKITLECSQTMGHDKMYWYQQDPGMELHLIHYSYGVNSTEKGDLSSESTVSRIRTEHFPLTLESARPSHTSQYLCASSQQGFNQPQHFGDGTRLSIL.

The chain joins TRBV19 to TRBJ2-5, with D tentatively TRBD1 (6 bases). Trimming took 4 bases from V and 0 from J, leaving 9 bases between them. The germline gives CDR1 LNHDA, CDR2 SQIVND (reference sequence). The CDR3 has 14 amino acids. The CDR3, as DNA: TGTGCCAGTAGTACTGACAGGAACCAAGAGACCCAGTACTTC. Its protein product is CASSTDRNQETQYF.

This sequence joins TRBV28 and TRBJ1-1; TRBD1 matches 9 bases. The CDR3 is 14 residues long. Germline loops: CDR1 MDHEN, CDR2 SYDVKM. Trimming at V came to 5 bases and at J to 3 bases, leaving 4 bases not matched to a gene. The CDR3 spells CASSQTGGYTEAFF. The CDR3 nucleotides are TGTGCCAGCAGTCAGACAGGGGGTTACACTGAAGCTTTCTTT.

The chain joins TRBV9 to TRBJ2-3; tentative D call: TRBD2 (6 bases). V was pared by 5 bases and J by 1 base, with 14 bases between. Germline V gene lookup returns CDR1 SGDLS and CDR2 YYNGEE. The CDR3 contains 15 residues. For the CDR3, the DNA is TGTGCCAGCAGGACGGGGCCTAGCGGCACAGATACGCAGTATTTT. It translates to CASRTGPSGTDTQYF. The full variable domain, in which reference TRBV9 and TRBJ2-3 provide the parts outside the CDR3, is DSGVTQTPKHLITATGQRVTLRCSPRSGDLSVYWYQQSLDQGLQFLIQYYNGEERAKGNILERFSAQQFPDLHSELNLSSLELGDSALYFCASRTGPSGTDTQYFGPGTRLTVL.

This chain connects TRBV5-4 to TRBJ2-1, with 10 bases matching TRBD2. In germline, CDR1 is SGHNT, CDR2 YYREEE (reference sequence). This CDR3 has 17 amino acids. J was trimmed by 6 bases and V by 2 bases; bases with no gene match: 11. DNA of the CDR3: TGTGCCAGCAGCTTAGGTTCCCCTAGCGGGAGAGGCAATGAGCAGTTCTTC. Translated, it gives CASSLGSPSGRGNEQFF.

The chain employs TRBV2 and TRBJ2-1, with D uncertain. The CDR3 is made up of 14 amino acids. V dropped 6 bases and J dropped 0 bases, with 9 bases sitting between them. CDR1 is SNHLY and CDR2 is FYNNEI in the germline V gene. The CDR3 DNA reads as TGTGCCAGCAGAGACTCGCACTCCTACAATGAGCAGTTCTTC. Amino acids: CASRDSHSYNEQFF.

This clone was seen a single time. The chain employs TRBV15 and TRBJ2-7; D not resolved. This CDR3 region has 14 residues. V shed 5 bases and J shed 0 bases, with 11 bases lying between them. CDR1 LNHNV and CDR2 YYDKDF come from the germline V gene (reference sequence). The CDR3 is CATSSQRLSYEQYF. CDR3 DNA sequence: TGTGCCACCAGCTCCCAGCGCCTCTCCTACGAGCAGTACTTC.

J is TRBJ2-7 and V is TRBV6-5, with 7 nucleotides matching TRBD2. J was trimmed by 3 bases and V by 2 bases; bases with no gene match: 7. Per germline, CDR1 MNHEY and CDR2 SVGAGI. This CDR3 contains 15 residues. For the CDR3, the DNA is TGTGCCAGCAGTTACGGGGGAGGGCCCTTCTACGAGCAGTACTTC. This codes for CASSYGGGPFYEQYF.

In nucleotides, the CDR3 is TGTGCCAGCAGTCAATCTCCGGGGGGCACTGAAGCTTTCTTT. Protein product: CASSQSPGGTEAFF. The V gene is TRBV27, the J gene TRBJ1-1; tentatively, D is TRBD1 (5 bases). The CDR3 runs 14 residues. Between the trimmed V and J ends, which lost 5 bases and 4 bases, there was a span of 14 bases. Germline V gives CDR1 MNHEY, CDR2 SMNVEV (reference sequence).

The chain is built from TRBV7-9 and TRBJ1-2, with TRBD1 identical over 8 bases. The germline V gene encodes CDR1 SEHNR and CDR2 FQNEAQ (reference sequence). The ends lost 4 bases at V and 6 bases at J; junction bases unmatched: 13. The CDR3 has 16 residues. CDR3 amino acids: CASSSRGQGRRDGYTF. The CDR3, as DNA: TGTGCCAGCAGCTCCAGGGGGCAGGGCCGGAGGGATGGCTACACCTTC.